This T cell receptor (beta chain) was found in a study of T cell responses to AZD1222 COVID-19 vaccine. The J segment lost 4 bases and the V segment lost 2 bases, leaving 8 bases of the junction unmatched. Germline assignment: CDR1 SGDLS and CDR2 YYNGEE. This CDR3 is built from 15 residues. Using immunoSEQ multiplex PCR, the repertoire was profiled, and TCRdb retains in-frame clones only, with some absent. The sample yields 90,000 to 150,000 clones, roughly nine tenths seen once. This clone was seen once. The material was peripheral blood, obtained on day 0 of AZD1222 vaccination. This chain links TRBV9 with TRBJ1-2; 7 bases fit TRBD1. This TCR derives from an adult in good health. The CDR3: CASSVTGALGYGYTF. The CDR3 bases are TGTGCCAGCAGCGTTACAGGGGCACTGGGCTATGGCTACACCTTC.